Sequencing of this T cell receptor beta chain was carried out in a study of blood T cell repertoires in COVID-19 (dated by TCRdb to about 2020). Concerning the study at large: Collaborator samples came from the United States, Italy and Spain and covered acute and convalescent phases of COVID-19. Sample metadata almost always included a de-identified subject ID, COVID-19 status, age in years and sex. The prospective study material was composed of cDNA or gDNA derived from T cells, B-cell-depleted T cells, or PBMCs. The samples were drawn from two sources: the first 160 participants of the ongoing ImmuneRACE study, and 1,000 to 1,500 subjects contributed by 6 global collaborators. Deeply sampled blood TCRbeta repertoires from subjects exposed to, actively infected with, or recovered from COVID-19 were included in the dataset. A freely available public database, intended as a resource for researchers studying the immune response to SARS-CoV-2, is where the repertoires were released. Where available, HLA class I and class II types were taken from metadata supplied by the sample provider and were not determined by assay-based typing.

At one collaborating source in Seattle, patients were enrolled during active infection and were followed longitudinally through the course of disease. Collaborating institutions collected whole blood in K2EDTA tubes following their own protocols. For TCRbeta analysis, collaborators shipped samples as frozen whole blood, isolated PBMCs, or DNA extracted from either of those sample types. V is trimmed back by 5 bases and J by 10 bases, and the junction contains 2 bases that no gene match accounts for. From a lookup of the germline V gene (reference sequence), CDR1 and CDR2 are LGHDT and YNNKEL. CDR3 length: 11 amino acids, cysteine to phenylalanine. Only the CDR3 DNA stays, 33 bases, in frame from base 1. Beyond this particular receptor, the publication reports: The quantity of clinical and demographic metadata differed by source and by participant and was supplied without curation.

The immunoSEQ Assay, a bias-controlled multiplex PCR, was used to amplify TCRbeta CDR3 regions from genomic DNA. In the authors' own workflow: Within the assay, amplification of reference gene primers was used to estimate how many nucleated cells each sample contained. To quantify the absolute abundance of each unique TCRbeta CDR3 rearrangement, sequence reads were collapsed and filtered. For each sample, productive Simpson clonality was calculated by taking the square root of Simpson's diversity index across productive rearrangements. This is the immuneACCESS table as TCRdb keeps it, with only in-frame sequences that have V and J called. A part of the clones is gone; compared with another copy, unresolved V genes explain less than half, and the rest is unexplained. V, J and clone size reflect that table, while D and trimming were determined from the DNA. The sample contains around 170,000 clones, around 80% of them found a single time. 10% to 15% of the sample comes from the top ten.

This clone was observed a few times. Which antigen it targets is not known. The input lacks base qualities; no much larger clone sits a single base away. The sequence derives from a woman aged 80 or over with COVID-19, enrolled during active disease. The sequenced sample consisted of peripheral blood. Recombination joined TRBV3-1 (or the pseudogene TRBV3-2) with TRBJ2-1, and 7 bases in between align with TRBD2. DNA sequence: TGTGCCAGCAGCAGGGAGGGGGAGCAGTTCTTC. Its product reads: CASSREGEQFF.